This passage covers 29 T cell receptor beta chains from one sample sequenced in a study of CD8 T cells in Susac syndrome. RNA amounts of 0.5 to 1 ug underwent reverse transcription with random hexamers. TCRdb re-called the immunoSEQ multiplex PCR reads through MiXCR, storing one row per CDR3 protein. The sample carries roughly 150,000 distinct CDR3 sequences, roughly 94% recorded once. Sequencing input: CD8+ T cells from PBMCs. All receptors derive from a human donor with multiple sclerosis.

The chain combines TRBV11-2 with TRBJ2-3, with D maybe TRBD1 (5 bases). Germline-derived CDR1 and CDR2 are SGHAT and FQNNGV. V gave up 5 bases and J gave up 5 bases, with 11 bases separating them. The CDR3 consists of 13 residues. CDR3 residues: CASSASGKDTQYF. The CDR3 DNA is TGTGCCAGCAGCGCCTCAGGGAAAGATACGCAGTATTTT.

This chain connects TRBV20-1 to TRBJ1-5; the match to TRBD1 covers 10 bases. CDR3 length: 16 residues. Germline V gene lookup returns CDR1 DFQATT and CDR2 SNEGSKA (reference sequence). J lost 3 bases, V lost 0 bases, and 5 bases had no gene match. CDR3 loop: CSARDLTGGDNQPQHF. The CDR3 bases are TGCAGTGCTAGAGACTTGACAGGGGGCGACAATCAGCCCCAGCATTTT.

This clonotype was recorded only once. This rearrangement joins TRBV29-1 to TRBJ2-5; TRBD1 aligns across 8 bases. Unmatched junction bases numbered 13, after V lost 1 base and J lost 6 bases. Germline CDR1 reads SQVTM; CDR2 reads ANQGSEA. This CDR3 spans 16 amino acids. The CDR3 is CSVEGIRSGGTKTQYF. The CDR3 nucleotides are TGCAGCGTTGAAGGAATTCGGTCAGGGGGCACAAAGACCCAGTACTTC.

V and J are TRBV7-8 and TRBJ2-4; D is perhaps TRBD1 (5 bases). V gave up 1 base and J gave up 2 bases, with 15 bases separating them. CDR3 length: 17 amino acids. The V gene's germline CDR1 is SGHVS and CDR2 FQNEAQ. This CDR3 reads CASSLVARESTKNIQYF. Written as DNA, the CDR3 is TGTGCCAGCAGCTTAGTGGCCAGGGAATCGACCAAAAACATTCAGTACTTC.

The V gene is TRBV7-9, the J gene TRBJ2-7, with D hard to call. The CDR3 extends over 14 amino acids. The V end was cut by 4 bases, the J end by 7 bases, with 17 bases between. Germline V lookup: CDR1 SEHNR, CDR2 FQNEAQ (reference sequence). The CDR3 is CASSSGGKPREQYF. In DNA form, the CDR3 reads TGTGCCAGCAGCTCCGGCGGTAAGCCGAGGGAGCAGTACTTC.

This clonotype was seen only once. Here the CDR3 DNA reads TGTGCCAGCAGCACCGCGGCGGGGGCCGGGGAGACCCAGTACTTC. It yields the protein CASSTAAGAGETQYF. The J gene is TRBJ2-5, the V gene TRBV9, with D perhaps TRBD2 (7 bases). Trimming removed 4 bases at V and 5 bases at J, with 18 bases between. Germline V gene sequence: CDR1 SGDLS, CDR2 YYNGEE. This CDR3 region has 15 residues.

CDR3 nucleotide sequence: TGTGCCAGCAGCGGGACATCAGGGATGGATGGCTACACCTTC. Amino acids: CASSGTSGMDGYTF. The chain couples TRBV9 to TRBJ1-2, with D maybe TRBD1 (5 bases). CDR1 is SGDLS, CDR2 YYNGEE, per germline. V dropped 3 bases and J dropped 6 bases, with 15 bases sitting between them. The CDR3 extends over 14 amino acids.

This chain uses TRBV20-1 with TRBJ2-1, with 9 bases matching TRBD2. With V trimmed by 4 bases and J by 5 bases, 6 bases remained unmatched. The CDR3 totals 14 residues. Germline V lookup: CDR1 DFQATT, CDR2 SNEGSKA (reference sequence). DNA of the CDR3: TGCAGTGCTAATCTAGCGGGGCTAGACAATGAGCAGTTCTTC. Translation: CSANLAGLDNEQFF.

V and J are TRBV30 and TRBJ2-2, with 7 bases aligning to TRBD1. V trimming: 4 bases; J trimming: 0 bases; junction bases outside the gene matches: 2. CDR3 length equals 14 residues. Germline CDR1 and CDR2: GTSNPN and SVGIG (reference sequence). DNA for the CDR3: TGTGCCTGGACTCAGGGGGCGAACACCGGGGAGCTGTTTTTT. Translating gives CAWTQGANTGELFF.

The chain employs TRBV29-1 and TRBJ1-3; weak D call: TRBD1 (6 bases). CDR3 length: 14 residues. Germline V gene sequence: CDR1 SQVTM, CDR2 ANQGSEA. Trimming shortened V by 6 bases and J by 0 bases, and 12 bases separated the two germline ends. The CDR3 DNA reads TGCAGCGTGCGGGACACAAGCTCTGGAAACACCATATATTTT. It is translated as CSVRDTSSGNTIYF.

This clonotype appeared a few times. This chain joins TRBV30 and TRBJ2-7; tentatively, D is TRBD2 (6 bases). This CDR3 is built from 13 residues. Trimming stripped 2 bases from V and 1 base from J, with 9 bases between. Germline assignment: CDR1 GTSNPN and CDR2 SVGIG (reference sequence). The DNA of the CDR3 is TGTGCCTGGAGTCTTGGGGGGTCCTACGAGCAGTACTTC. This encodes CAWSLGGSYEQYF.

This chain links TRBV9 with TRBJ1-2; a possible D gene is TRBD1 (5 bases). The length of the CDR3 is 20 residues. The germline gives CDR1 SGDLS, CDR2 YYNGEE. V was cut by 0 bases and J by 0 bases, with 24 bases left in between. The chain's CDR3 is CASSVAAGRDGGRSNYGYTF. Here the CDR3 DNA reads TGTGCCAGCAGCGTAGCAGCCGGCCGGGACGGTGGACGATCTAACTATGGCTACACCTTC.

The chain employs TRBV2 and TRBJ2-3, with TRBD2 identical over 12 bases. Trimming removed 6 bases from V and 4 bases from J; junction bases left unmatched: 5. CDR3 length: 15 amino acids. CDR1 and CDR2 (germline): SNHLY, FYNNEI. The CDR3 DNA is TGTGCCAGCAGAGGACTAGCGGGGCCCGCAGATACGCAGTATTTT. Translating it yields CASRGLAGPADTQYF.

CDR3 nucleotides: TGTGCCAGCACCGGACCGGCCCCTGGAAACACCATATATTTT. This sequence encodes CASTGPAPGNTIYF. The rearrangement joins TRBV13 to TRBJ1-3; no clear D gene. This CDR3 contains 14 residues. Between the trimmed V and J ends, which lost 7 bases and 2 bases, there was a span of 12 bases. Germline V gene lookup returns CDR1 PRHDT and CDR2 FYEKMQ (reference sequence). Full variable domain (rest looked up from reference TRBV13 and TRBJ1-3): AAGVIQSPRHLIKEKRETATLKCYPIPRHDTVYWYQQGPGQDPQFLISFYEKMQSDKGSIPDRFSAQQFSDYHSELNMSSLELGDSALYFCASTGPAPGNTIYFGEGSWLTVV.

The rearrangement links TRBV4-3 to TRBJ2-3, with TRBD2 matching 9 bases. In germline, CDR1 is LGHNA, CDR2 YSLEER. The V gene end was trimmed by 0 bases and the J gene end by 6 bases; junction bases not matched to a gene: 10. The CDR3 length is 17 residues. The CDR3: CASSQDSPRGGEDTQYF. Here the CDR3 DNA reads TGCGCCAGCAGCCAAGATAGCCCCCGCGGGGGGGAGGATACGCAGTATTTT.

This chain joins TRBV4-1 and TRBJ1-6; 8 positions match TRBD1. Trimming took 8 bases from V and 6 from J; bases not matched to a gene: 6. The germline CDR1 and CDR2 sequences are MGHRA and YSYEKL. The CDR3 covers 14 residues. The CDR3 DNA is TGCGCCAGCGGTACGACAGGGGCTAATTCACCCCTCCACTTT. Translating gives CASGTTGANSPLHF.

V and J are TRBV12-3 or TRBV12-4 and TRBJ2-7; D is unresolved. The CDR3 consists of 13 residues. Trimming stripped 6 bases from V and 0 bases from J, with 9 bases between. This CDR3 is CASSHGISYEQYF. CDR3 coding DNA: TGTGCCAGCAGCCACGGTATCTCCTACGAGCAGTACTTC.

The CDR3 spells CASSEGRLGETQYF. For the CDR3, the DNA is TGTGCCAGCAGTGAAGGACGTCTCGGGGAGACCCAGTACTTC. V gene TRBV25-1 combines with J gene TRBJ2-5; D ambiguous. The length of the CDR3 is 14 residues. Trimming shortened V by 2 bases and J by 5 bases, and 12 bases separated the two germline ends. Germline lookup yields CDR1 MGHDK and CDR2 SYGVNS.

The chain joins TRBV7-8 to TRBJ1-5; no definite D call. The CDR3 totals 15 residues. Trimming left V 2 bases short and J 0 bases short, with 8 bases between. Germline values: CDR1 SGHVS, CDR2 FQNEAQ. The CDR3 protein is CASSLMGSSNQPQHF. The CDR3 DNA is TGTGCCAGCAGCTTAATGGGCAGTAGCAATCAGCCCCAGCATTTT.

V gene TRBV9 combines with J gene TRBJ2-1; D gene ambiguous. V dropped 0 bases and J dropped 5 bases, with 15 bases sitting between them. The CDR3 spans 16 residues. Per the germline V gene, CDR1 is SGDLS and CDR2 is YYNGEE. Here the CDR3 reads CASSVGGSSRNNEQFF. The CDR3 DNA is TGTGCCAGCAGCGTAGGAGGCAGTTCGCGAAACAATGAGCAGTTCTTC.

The V call is TRBV18, the J call TRBJ2-3; the D is unclear. This CDR3 has 14 residues. V lost 2 bases and J lost 6, with 12 bases in between. Germline V gene sequence: CDR1 KGHSH, CDR2 LQKENI. CDR3 protein: CASSPELAWDTQYF. CDR3 DNA sequence: TGTGCCAGCTCACCAGAGTTAGCTTGGGATACGCAGTATTTT.

The J gene is TRBJ1-2, the V gene TRBV7-8; D is possibly TRBD1 (5 bases). There are 13 residues in the CDR3. V lost 5 bases and J lost 8, with 15 bases in between. Per germline, CDR1 SGHVS and CDR2 FQNEAQ. CDR3: CASSDSQGWGYTF. In DNA, the CDR3 is TGTGCCAGCAGCGACTCCCAGGGTTGGGGCTACACCTTC.

This clonotype was detected once. The V gene is TRBV3-1, the J gene TRBJ2-3; D remains ambiguous. V lost 1 base, J lost 6 bases, and 17 bases lay in between. Germline CDR1 reads LGHDT; CDR2 reads YNNKEL (reference sequence). The CDR3 has 16 residues. CDR3 loop: CASSQVSRRSSDTQYF. CDR3 DNA sequence: TGTGCCAGCAGCCAAGTGTCCCGCCGGAGCTCGGATACGCAGTATTTT.

This chain connects TRBV5-6 to TRBJ2-7; 7 bases fit TRBD2. The CDR3 sequence is 14 residues long. The germline V gene has CDR1 SGHDT and CDR2 YYEEEE. V lost 5 bases and J lost 2; bases outside the gene matches: 7. In nucleotides, the CDR3 is TGTGCCAGCAGAAGCGGGGCATCTCCCTACGAGCAGTACTTC. This codes for CASRSGASPYEQYF.

The gene calls are TRBV6-5 and TRBJ1-5, with D maybe TRBD1 (5 bases). CDR1 is MNHEY and CDR2 is SVGAGI in the germline V gene. This CDR3 has 20 amino acids. V was shortened by 2 bases and J by 0 bases, with 23 bases between the two germline ends. CDR3 sequence: CASSYNPWGGTPYSNQPQHF. Here the CDR3 DNA reads TGTGCCAGCAGTTACAACCCGTGGGGAGGGACTCCTTATAGCAATCAGCCCCAGCATTTT.

The V gene is TRBV5-6, the J gene TRBJ2-5; D is unresolved. Trimming left V 0 bases short and J 3 bases short, with 12 bases between. Germline assignment: CDR1 SGHDT and CDR2 YYEEEE. The CDR3 covers 15 residues. CDR3 protein: CASSLARVDKETQYF. The CDR3 DNA is TGTGCCAGCAGCTTGGCCCGGGTCGATAAAGAGACCCAGTACTTC.

The chain couples TRBV6-2 or TRBV6-3 to TRBJ2-7; tentatively, D is TRBD2 (6 bases). Germline V lookup: CDR1 MNHEY, CDR2 SVGEGT. V shed 5 bases and J shed 4 bases, with 9 bases lying between them. The CDR3 covers 12 residues. As DNA, the CDR3 is TGTGCCAGCAGTCCTAGCGTGTACGAGCAGTACTTC. Protein: CASSPSVYEQYF.

The chain employs TRBV9 and TRBJ1-2; D remains ambiguous. V lost 0 bases and J 4 bases, leaving 7 bases between the germline ends. This CDR3 contains 13 residues. Looked up from germline, CDR1 is SGDLS and CDR2 is YYNGEE. The DNA for the CDR3 is TGTGCCAGCAGCGTAGGGGCAGCCTATGGCTACACCTTC. Translated, it gives CASSVGAAYGYTF.

V gene TRBV29-1 combines with J gene TRBJ1-2, with unresolved D. Trimming removed 6 bases from V and 4 bases from J, with 9 bases in between. CDR3 length equals 11 residues. Germline V gene lookup returns CDR1 SQVTM and CDR2 ANQGSEA. The CDR3 coding sequence is TGCAGCGTGGCACGACTCTATGGCTACACCTTC. It codes for CSVARLYGYTF.